Following are 21 T cell receptor beta chains from one sample sequenced in a study of cytomegalovirus exposure and HLA in healthy donors. The PCR contained 60 Vbeta and 13 Jbeta primers. Data came from immunoSEQ multiplex PCR; TCRdb stores just in-frame clones and leaves some out. The table records under 200,000 clones, around 80% of them present only once. Sequenced sample: PBMCs. The receptor set was obtained from a man aged 35-49 years in good health and CMV-seronegative.

This chain uses TRBV18 with TRBJ2-3; TRBD2 matches at 13 bases. V shed 0 bases, J shed 4 bases, and the junction held 4 bases outside the gene matches. The germline gives CDR1 KGHSH, CDR2 LQKENI. The CDR3 runs 17 residues. Here the CDR3 DNA reads TGTGCCAGCTCACCACCGGACGGGACTAGCGGGGCAGATACGCAGTATTTT. Translation: CASSPPDGTSGADTQYF.

This sequence joins TRBV16 and TRBJ2-2; D gene ambiguous. V was cut by 0 bases and J by 7 bases, with 9 bases left in between. The CDR3 extends over 14 amino acids. Germline-derived CDR1 and CDR2 are KGHSY and FQNENV. For the CDR3, the DNA is TGTGCCAGCAGCCAATCTCTGAGTGTCGGGGAGCTGTTTTTT. This codes for CASSQSLSVGELFF.

The chain uses TRBV15 and TRBJ1-2; 8 nucleotides agree with TRBD1. The CDR3 is 15 amino acids. J lost 8 bases, V lost 0 bases, and 8 bases had no gene match. Germline CDR1 and CDR2: LNHNV and YYDKDF (reference sequence). CDR3 region: CATSRDKTGAGGYTF. The DNA of the CDR3 is TGTGCCACCAGCAGAGACAAGACAGGGGCGGGGGGCTACACCTTC.

The V gene is TRBV20-1, the J gene TRBJ2-3, with D perhaps matching TRBD2 (5 bases). Trimming pared 1 base from V and 10 bases from J, leaving 9 bases between. The CDR3 length is 11 residues. Germline assignment: CDR1 DFQATT and CDR2 SNEGSKA (reference sequence). The CDR3 DNA reads as TGCAGTGCTAGAGGGGGAGCGGCGCAGTATTTT. This sequence encodes CSARGGAAQYF.

The rearrangement joins TRBV7-2 to TRBJ2-1; 14 bases agree with TRBD2. Germline V gene data show CDR1 as SGHTA and CDR2 as FQGNSA. There are 17 residues in the CDR3. J was trimmed by 10 bases and V by 2 bases; bases with no gene match: 10. CDR3 sequence reads: CASSLYPGLAGGGEQFF. Written as DNA, the CDR3 is TGTGCCAGCAGCTTATACCCAGGACTAGCGGGAGGAGGAGAGCAGTTCTTC.

This clone was seen more than once but under ten times. The chain uses TRBV6-5 and TRBJ2-3, with 8 bases aligning to TRBD2. From germline, CDR1 is MNHEY and CDR2 SVGAGI. This CDR3 region has 15 residues. After removal of 2 bases from V and 1 base from J, the junction contained 2 bases not matched to a gene. The chain's CDR3 is CASSYLSGGTDTQYF. DNA for the CDR3: TGTGCCAGCAGTTACCTTAGCGGGGGCACAGATACGCAGTATTTT.

The chain couples TRBV5-1 to TRBJ2-5, with 10 bases lining up with TRBD1. This CDR3 has 14 residues. CDR1 and CDR2 (germline): SGHRS, YFSETQ. With V trimmed by 3 bases and J by 5 bases, 4 bases remained unmatched. Here the CDR3 reads CASSSRDRGETQYF. CDR3 in DNA: TGCGCCAGCAGCTCCCGGGACAGGGGTGAGACCCAGTACTTC.

This chain connects TRBV5-5 to TRBJ2-7; no clear D. The germline CDR1 and CDR2 sequences are SGHKS and YYEKEE (reference sequence). The CDR3 totals 12 residues. V dropped 1 base and J dropped 3 bases, with 5 bases sitting between them. CDR3 nucleotides: TGTGCCAGCAGCTTGCCAGGCTACGAGCAGTACTTC. Translation: CASSLPGYEQYF.

In this sample, this clone turned up a few times. This chain connects TRBV7-9 to TRBJ1-1, with D possibly being TRBD1 (5 bases). V dropped 0 bases and J dropped 1 base, with 15 bases sitting between them. The CDR3 sequence is 17 residues long. Germline CDR1 is SEHNR and CDR2 is FQNEAQ (reference sequence). The CDR3 region has the DNA TGTGCCAGCAGCTTAGCCCGAGTAGGGGCCCGGAACACTGAAGCTTTCTTT. Its protein is CASSLARVGARNTEAFF.

Comments on this clone: One end of the junction fails to match germline, which may point to a read error. The rearrangement links TRBV7-9 to TRBJ2-3; 11 nucleotides align to TRBD2. This CDR3 is built from 18 residues. CDR1 is SEHNR and CDR2 is FQNEAQ in the germline V gene (reference sequence). Here the CDR3 DNA reads TGTTCCAGCAGCCCCCTAACTATTAGCGGGGGGGCTGTAGATACGCAGTATTTT. It specifies CSSSPLTISGGAVDTQYF.

As regards this clone: This specimen includes other DNA sequences encoding the same CDR3. The chain couples TRBV5-4 to TRBJ2-5; tentative D call: TRBD2 (6 bases). Germline V lookup: CDR1 SGHNT, CDR2 YYREEE (reference sequence). V lost 5 bases to trimming and J lost 5 bases, with 13 bases between them. This CDR3 is 13 amino acids long. The CDR3 region has the DNA TGTGCCAGCAGTCTTGCGGGGCGGGAGACCCAGTACTTC. Encoded protein: CASSLAGRETQYF.

This clone appeared a single time. This chain links TRBV7-3 with TRBJ2-7; 11 bases agree with TRBD2. Trimming took 8 bases from V and 7 from J; bases not matched to a gene: 4. The germline V gene has CDR1 SGHTA and CDR2 FQGTGA. CDR3 length: 12 residues. The CDR3 loop is CASALAGGEQYF. The CDR3 nucleotides read TGTGCCAGCGCTCTAGCGGGAGGAGAGCAGTACTTC.

CDR3 residues: CASSGLSYEQYF. The CDR3 DNA reads as TGTGCCAGCAGTGGACTCTCCTACGAGCAGTACTTC. The J gene is TRBJ2-7, the V gene TRBV2; D gene ambiguous. There are 12 residues in the CDR3. Per germline, CDR1 SNHLY and CDR2 FYNNEI. V was pared by 4 bases and J by 0 bases, with 4 bases between.

This sequence joins TRBV5-1 and TRBJ2-7; 7 bases line up with TRBD2. V dropped 0 bases and J dropped 2; count of bases not matched to a gene: 14. The CDR3 consists of 18 residues. CDR1 SGHRS and CDR2 YFSETQ come from the germline V gene. CDR3 region: CASSLGYRLAGAAYEQYF. CDR3 nucleotides: TGCGCCAGCAGCTTGGGCTATAGGTTAGCGGGCGCAGCCTACGAGCAGTACTTC.

CDR3 nucleotide sequence: TGTGCCAGCAGTGGCCGAGGGGGGGGAGAGACCCAGTACTTC. This codes for CASSGRGGGETQYF. The chain combines TRBV25-1 with TRBJ2-5; D is perhaps TRBD2 (7 bases). V was cut by 4 bases and J by 4 bases, with 13 bases left in between. The CDR3 is made up of 14 amino acids. Germline CDR1 is MGHDK and CDR2 is SYGVNS.

The gene calls are TRBV5-6 and TRBJ2-7; a possible D gene is TRBD2 (6 bases). V was cut by 3 bases and J by 1 base, with 17 bases left in between. CDR1 is SGHDT, CDR2 YYEEEE, per germline. This CDR3 contains 16 residues. In nucleotides, the CDR3 is TGTGCCAGCAGCTCGTGGAGCGGGTACTTATCCTACGAGCAGTACTTC. Residues: CASSSWSGYLSYEQYF.

This clone was seen once. The chain joins TRBV11-3 to TRBJ2-2; the match to TRBD2 covers 7 bases. The V segment lost 5 bases and the J segment 7 bases; nucleotides outside the gene matches: 13. The V gene's germline CDR1 is SGHNT and CDR2 YENEEA. CDR3 length: 16 amino acids. CDR3 loop: CASSTGTGGIGGELFF. DNA for the CDR3: TGTGCCAGCAGCACCGGGACCGGGGGGATCGGCGGGGAGCTGTTTTTT.

This chain joins TRBV12-5 and TRBJ1-2, with 10 bases matching TRBD1. The CDR3 spans 15 residues. V dropped 4 bases and J dropped 4; count of bases not matched to a gene: 6. CDR1 is LGHNT and CDR2 is FRNRAP in the germline V gene. CDR3 amino acids: CASGWGTGAGYGYTF. Written as DNA, the CDR3 is TGTGCTAGTGGTTGGGGGACAGGGGCGGGCTATGGCTACACCTTC.

The chain couples TRBV27 to TRBJ2-7; perhaps TRBD2 as D (5 bases). CDR3 length: 16 amino acids. The V gene's germline CDR1 is MNHEY and CDR2 SMNVEV (reference sequence). V was cut by 5 bases and J by 3 bases, with 20 bases left in between. The CDR3 coding sequence is TGTGCCAGCAGTCCACTTACGGGGTTTTCTCTCTACGAGCAGTACTTC. Protein: CASSPLTGFSLYEQYF.

The chain is built from TRBV28 and TRBJ1-5; 11 bases match TRBD1. V dropped 5 bases and J dropped 3; count of bases not matched to a gene: 6. The CDR3 covers 16 residues. The V gene's germline CDR1 is MDHEN and CDR2 SYDVKM. The CDR3 region is CASSMDRGPLNQPQHF. For the CDR3, the DNA is TGTGCCAGCAGTATGGACAGGGGGCCCCTCAATCAGCCCCAGCATTTT.

J is TRBJ2-5 and V is TRBV4-1, with a weak D call TRBD2 (5 bases). Germline V gives CDR1 MGHRA, CDR2 YSYEKL. This CDR3 is 15 amino acids long. Trimming took off 7 bases at V and 4 bases at J, with 19 bases between the two ends. The CDR3 protein is CASTLAHSVGETQYF. CDR3 coding DNA: TGCGCCAGCACCCTAGCACACTCGGTAGGAGAGACCCAGTACTTC.